This TCR beta chain was recovered during a study of cytomegalovirus exposure and HLA in healthy donors (dated by TCRdb to between 2016 and 2019). Context from the whole study: In an earlier analysis of some 550 of the donors, roughly 300 Gb of sequence data and just under 120 million unique TCR beta sequences from about 190 million T cells were reported. Roughly 320 gigabases of sequencing data and around 80 million unique TCR sequences made up an early release that covered fewer than 650 HLA-typed donors. Of the roughly 400 genotyped donors, 81% were placed in the genetic ancestry cluster associated with self-reported Caucasian donors. The aim of the study was to test whether cataloging public T cell receptors could identify signatures of past pathogen exposure. The T cell repertoires of 666 subjects were profiled by immunosequencing and related to cytomegalovirus serostatus. A separate validation cohort of approximately 130 different subjects was used in addition to the roughly 670-subject first cohort. To predict cytomegalovirus infection status, the study combined high-throughput TCR immunosequencing, statistical association of individual TCRs with disease status, and machine learning. A later analysis re-analyzed previously published TCR beta repertoires from 550 to 700 donors and added high-resolution HLA genotyping to study TCR occurrence patterns. The later analysis used no new phenotypic data to find candidate immune exposures, relying instead on TCR beta sequences and their occurrence across donors. An earlier analysis of roughly 600 of the donors used high-throughput TCR beta sequencing to judge whether each TCR beta V gene segment behaved as functional or pseudogenic. Donor age, sex, ethnicity and CMV serostatus were compiled alongside the repertoire data. In a later genetic analysis, genome-wide SNP genotypes for about 55% of the roughly 670 donors were used, and that subset was treated as a discovery cohort. All discovery cohort repertoires had been generated on a single sequencing platform. HLA typing included class I and class II loci at four-digit resolution. The number of typed donors differed by locus: about 620-640 for A, B, C, DRB1 and DQB1; 500 to 550 for DQA1; around 580 for DPA1; and about 450 for DPB1. Because of strong linkage in the cohort, 5 or 6 DR-DQ haplotypes were treated as single units for association and clustering. On average, approximately 250,000 unique TCR beta nucleotide sequences were sequenced per donor among more than 350 genotyped donors of the cohort, with roughly 18% of those sequences being non-productive. The research as a whole found: Presence/absence analyses assumed roughly uniform sequencing depth across donors, an assumption that may not hold. A further reported finding was that TCR beta sequences accurately predicted the HLA-A and HLA-B alleles for most subjects in the first cohort. Some IMGT-functional V segments, including TRBV6-2 and TRBV6-3, could not be distinguished by the 87-base-pair reads and were therefore excluded. Strong co-occurrence of HLA alleles, especially DR and DQ, made assigning TCR associations to individual alleles difficult. In a later analysis, the rate of TCR association differed among HLA loci, with DRB1 alleles having the most associated TCRs and HLA-C alleles having the fewest. A total of some 180 TCR beta chains were listed by the study as associated with cytomegalovirus. In this cohort, only TCR beta chains were sequenced, and detectable features were limited by the absence of alpha or paired-chain data. The authors suggested that the approach could potentially be generalized to other disease states and immunological phenotypes. An association between a missense DCLRE1C variant and V-gene and J-gene trimming of TCR beta chains was found in a later genetic analysis and replicated in an independent cohort. In both the original and validation cohorts, the classifier was reported to diagnose cytomegalovirus status with high specificity and sensitivity. In a later genetic analysis, fewer N-insertions in productive TCRs were reported among donors in an Asian-associated ancestry cluster than the approximately 670-donor mean. In vitro tests confirmed that a few of the cytomegalovirus-associated TCR beta chains recognize cytomegalovirus antigens. Broadly in line with IMGT annotations, most TCR beta V segments showed up in productive rearrangements about 90% or about 30% of the time in an earlier analysis of a few hundred of the donors. According to a later analysis, most CMV-associated TCR beta chains appeared to be HLA-restricted, and the HLA associations seemed to be driven largely by CMV exposure. Linkage disequilibrium might explain the correlated functional status among segregating V segments, but an unknown experimental factor could not be ruled out. CMV serostatus was the only immune exposure information available for the cohort. The sequencing pipeline was judged likely to have produced a cluster of highly shared sequence variants as a technical artifact. Because counts were too low, more than 15 rarely observed V segments, including chromosome 9 orphons, were excluded from the earlier analysis of about 500 of the donors. Because HLA typing was missing for some donors at each locus, association tests included only the typed subset. In a later analysis, HLA-associated TCR beta chains were found to be more clonally expanded and to have lower generation probabilities than equally common non-associated chains. In a later analysis, about 17,000 TCR beta sequences were associated with specific HLA alleles at a false discovery rate of 0.05. According to a later analysis, parvovirus B19, influenza, CMV and Epstein-Barr virus appeared linked to several top co-occurrence clusters. Most TCR sequences were observed very rarely across donors, whereas some public TCRs were present in many individuals.

Trimming takes 1 base off V and 4 bases off J; junction bases not matched to a gene: 2. The CDR3 sequence holds 13 residues, the cysteine and phenylalanine included. CDR3 DNA is the only sequence kept; it has 39 bases, read in frame from the first base. For CDR1 and CDR2, the germline V gene (reference sequence) lists GTSNPN and SVGIG. Library construction relied on the immunoSEQ multiplex PCR assay. A mixture of 60 forward primers for TCR Vbeta segments and 13 reverse primers for TCR Jbeta segments was used in the multiplex PCR. A multiplex PCR assay on genomic DNA amplified the CDR3 region of rearranged TCR beta genes. The amplified TCR beta libraries were sequenced on the Illumina HiSeq System as 87-base-pair reads. As for the authors' bioinformatics: Across the 670 or so repertoires, a later analysis counted approximately 83 million unique TCR beta chains, around 11 million of which were shared by at least two donors. Raw reads were error-corrected and collapsed into unique sequences with a nearest-neighbor algorithm that merged closely related sequences to remove PCR and sequencing errors. Alignment of CDR3 sequences to IMGT reference sequences was used to assign V, D and J gene segments. Each retained sequence needed at least a six-nucleotide match to both a V gene segment and a J gene segment. Rearrangements were called productive when the CDR3 lacked stop codons and stayed in frame with V and J; all others were non-productive. Following IMGT convention, CDR3 was defined as the stretch from the second conserved V-encoded cysteine up to the conserved J-encoded phenylalanine. The earlier analysis of 500 to 650 of the donors excluded any sequence lacking an unambiguous match to a single V gene segment. An earlier analysis of 587 of the donors classified V segments as functional when productive rearrangements were above 56.7% and as segregating when the standard deviation between donors was above 5%. A statistical classification framework was built to diagnose cytomegalovirus status from the catalog of TCR beta chain sequences. A later analysis assigned V and J genes by comparing TCR nucleotide sequences with IMGT/GENE-DB human TR gene sequences. The TCRdist pipeline was used in a later analysis to assign CDR3 sequences and most-parsimonious VDJ recombination scenarios. In a later analysis, each TCR beta chain was defined by its CDR3 amino acid sequence together with its V-gene family, and reads lacking a unique V-gene family were excluded. In a later analysis, approximately 590 highly shared, low-generation-probability nucleotide sequences were removed to address suspected cross-contamination and a sequencing artifact. A later analysis calculated a clonal expansion index for each public chain from normalized within-repertoire ranks of inferred template counts. In a later analysis, generation probabilities were computed using a VDJ recombination model fitted to out-of-frame rearrangements, and the results were checked against IGoR. In a later analysis, hypergeometric tests were used to score TCR-TCR, TCR-HLA and TCR-CMV co-occurrence, with a repertoire-size bias correction applied to TCR pairs. False discovery rates were estimated in a later analysis by permuting HLA or CMV assignments 20 times. In a later analysis, co-occurring TCRs were grouped with DBSCAN, and TCRdist sequence similarity was added when clustering was performed within HLA-allele-positive subsets. Co-occurrence clustering excluded repertoires with fewer than 30,000 or more than 120,000 public chains, plus five with anomalous nucleotide sharing. Drawn from immuneACCESS, this table holds only the in-frame rearrangements with V and J called that TCRdb kept. Clones are partly lost; checked studies trace under half to an unresolved V gene and leave the rest unexplained. V and J calls and clone size are given by that table; D and trimming were obtained from the DNA. Across this sample there are about 190,000 clones, with around 84% seen only once. The top ten clones comprise approximately 2.4% of the sample.

The cohort consisted of some 730 healthy bone marrow donors. All cohort members were sampled while nominally healthy, although unrecorded immune exposures were likely present. The donor was CMV seropositive and was included in the group of some 290 seropositive cohort members. A peripheral blood sample was collected from each donor, and TCR beta sequencing was performed on peripheral blood mononuclear cells. The Qiagen DNeasy Blood Extraction Kit was used to extract genomic DNA from the blood cell samples. On this clone itself: Its binding antigen is unknown. Base quality data are lacking; no much larger clone is found one base away.

The chain is made from TRBV30 and TRBJ1-1; a stretch of 8 junction bases matches TRBD1. The sequenced material came from PBMCs. The clonotype comes from a woman in her forties or fifties in good health and CMV-seropositive. The nucleotide sequence is TGTGCCTGGAGTGACAGGGGGTTCACTGAAGCTTTCTTT. This gives the protein CAWSDRGFTEAFF.